This entry features one T cell receptor beta chain sequence. The J segment lost 4 bases and the V segment lost 1 base, leaving 9 bases of the junction unmatched. The CDR3 is 17 residues long. CDR1 SEHNR and CDR2 FQNEAQ come from the germline V gene (reference sequence). In assigning cohorts, the study relied on participant-reported clinical history. This entry is derived from a study of blood T cell repertoires in COVID-19. Across the whole study: The study drew acute and convalescent COVID-19 samples from the United States, Italy and Spain.

Authors' data handling: Counts of nucleated cells, estimated from reference gene primer amplification, were obtained. TCRdb keeps only in-frame clones here, not all; method: immunoSEQ multiplex PCR. The DNA gave D and trimming, while V, J and clone size come from that table. The sample has 170,000 or so clones, approximately 87% seen once; the top ten hold about 6.6%. The V and J genes are TRBV7-9 and TRBJ1-5; TRBD1 aligns across 8 bases. The clonotype was recovered from a woman aged 50 to 65 who had recovered from COVID-19. What was sequenced was PBMCs or T cells enriched from blood (not recorded which). As DNA, the CDR3 is TGTGCCAGCAGCTTAGAAGGAGGACAGGGAGCGAATCAGCCCCAGCATTTT. It codes for CASSLEGGQGANQPQHF.